This entry concerns a single T cell receptor beta chain. Its antigen is undetermined. This entry belongs to a study of T cell responses to AZD1222 COVID-19 vaccine. Whole-study context: Analysis merged second doses at about 4 or about 12 weeks.

Study-level findings and limits: The study found vaccine-associated CD4 TCRs spanning spike, dominant at 160-218 and 743-854.

Libraries were prepared by immunoSEQ multiplex PCR; TCRdb keeps only in-frame clonotypes and omits some of them. The sample includes about 90,000 clones, 80% to 90% of them seen just once. V dropped 6 bases and J dropped 4 bases, with 16 bases sitting between them. CDR3 length equals 15 residues. CDR1 is LNHDA, CDR2 SQIVND, per germline (reference sequence). The receptor comes from an adult in good health. Sequencing was performed on peripheral blood, taken on day 0 of AZD1222 vaccination. J is TRBJ1-5 and V is TRBV19; possible D gene TRBD1, 6 bases. CDR3: CASSPLDRPNQPQHF. CDR3 DNA sequence: TGTGCCAGTAGCCCCCTTGACAGGCCGAATCAGCCCCAGCATTTT.